The 28 T cell receptor beta chains given below trace back to one sample, sequenced in a study of T cell clonotyping in hematopoietic cell transplantation. Measured with immunoSEQ multiplex PCR; TCRdb has only the in-frame clones, and not every one. The top ten hold approximately 1.5% of the sample, which has fewer than 30,000 clones, almost 96% seen once. Sequenced sample: peripheral blood mononuclear cells. The origin of the receptors is a man aged 50 or older in good health. Some clones in this sample may be carry-over from other donors' samples.

J is TRBJ2-1 and V is TRBV5-6; D not resolved. Trimming stripped 0 bases from V and 5 bases from J, with 6 bases between. This CDR3 region has 13 residues. The V gene's germline CDR1 is SGHDT and CDR2 YYEEEE. CDR3 sequence: CASSLDRDNEQFF. The CDR3 DNA sequence: TGTGCCAGCAGCTTGGATAGGGACAATGAGCAGTTCTTC.

The chain has TRBV28 and TRBJ2-3; D perhaps matches TRBD1 (5 bases). With 5 bases removed from V and 5 bases from J, the gap between germline ends came to 17 bases. Looked up from germline, CDR1 is MDHEN and CDR2 is SYDVKM. The CDR3 contains 15 residues. In DNA form, the CDR3 reads TGTGCCAGCAGTCCGTATGGGCAGGGCGGAGATACGCAGTATTTT. Translation: CASSPYGQGGDTQYF.

The chain links TRBV7-2 to TRBJ2-5; TRBD2 matches 8 bases. The CDR3 spans 17 residues. Germline values: CDR1 SGHTA, CDR2 FQGNSA. V lost 0 bases, J lost 2 bases, and 8 bases stayed unmatched. CDR3 DNA: TGTGCCAGCAGCTTAGCGGCTGGCGGGGGGTCACAAGAGACCCAGTACTTC. It encodes CASSLAAGGGSQETQYF.

This clone appeared once. This chain joins TRBV19 and TRBJ1-2, with D hard to call. Looked up from germline, CDR1 is LNHDA and CDR2 is SQIVND (reference sequence). V was cut by 1 base and J by 8 bases, with 14 bases left in between. There are 14 residues in the CDR3. CDR3 sequence (DNA): TGTGCCAGTAGTATAGTTGGCAGTACCTACGGCTACACCTTC. It encodes CASSIVGSTYGYTF.

This clone was counted a single time. The chain has TRBV19 and TRBJ1-2; tentative D call: TRBD1 (5 bases). V was pared by 6 bases and J by 4 bases, with 18 bases between. The CDR3 sequence is 15 residues long. CDR1 and CDR2 from the germline V gene are LNHDA and SQIVND (reference sequence). CDR3 sequence: CASRDTGSIPYGYTF. The CDR3 region has the DNA TGTGCCAGTAGAGATACAGGCTCTATACCCTATGGCTACACCTTC.

This sequence joins TRBV5-6 and TRBJ2-3, with 8 bases identical to TRBD1. Germline V gives CDR1 SGHDT, CDR2 YYEEEE. After removal of 4 bases from V and 9 bases from J, the junction contained 13 bases not matched to a gene. The CDR3 consists of 15 residues. The CDR3 is CASSRGQGIGWTQYF. The CDR3 nucleotides are TGTGCCAGCAGCCGCGGACAGGGCATAGGATGGACGCAGTATTTT.

The J gene is TRBJ1-5, the V gene TRBV5-5, with D possibly being TRBD1 (5 bases). Germline CDR1 SGHKS, CDR2 YYEKEE (reference sequence). The V and J ends lost 5 bases and 6 bases respectively, with 9 bases between them. This CDR3 has 12 amino acids. CDR3 region: CASSLDSQPQHF. The CDR3 DNA is TGTGCCAGCAGTTTAGACAGTCAGCCCCAGCATTTT.

For the CDR3, the DNA is TGTGCCAGCAGTTACTGGACAAGGAACACCGGGGAGCTGTTTTTT. It yields the protein CASSYWTRNTGELFF. The chain is built from TRBV6-5 and TRBJ2-2, with a weak D call TRBD1 (5 bases). Per germline, CDR1 MNHEY and CDR2 SVGAGI. The CDR3 has 15 amino acids. Trimming removed 1 base at V and 1 base at J, with 7 bases between.

This rearrangement joins TRBV5-5 to TRBJ1-2, with D unclear. Trimming removed 7 bases at V and 7 bases at J, with 17 bases between. CDR3 length: 13 residues. The germline V gene encodes CDR1 SGHKS and CDR2 YYEKEE (reference sequence). Written as DNA, the CDR3 is TGTGCCAGCCGTCGAGGAGATCCCACTGGCTACACCTTC. This encodes CASRRGDPTGYTF. Complete variable domain (other parts from reference TRBV5-5 and TRBJ1-2): DAGVTQSPTHLIKTRGQQVTLRCSPISGHKSVSWYQQVLGQGPQFIFQYYEKEERGRGNFPDRFSARQFPNYSSELNVNALLLGDSALYLCASRRGDPTGYTFGSGTRLTVV.

This clone was counted once. The V gene is TRBV7-2, the J gene TRBJ1-6; 7 bases are shared with TRBD1. The germline V gene encodes CDR1 SGHTA and CDR2 FQGNSA. The CDR3 contains 16 residues. The junction had 7 bases not matched to a gene; V was cut back by 5 bases and J by 3 bases. The CDR3 sequence is CASSPTGISYNSPLHF. The DNA for the CDR3 is TGTGCCAGCAGCCCGACAGGGATTAGCTATAATTCACCCCTCCACTTT.

This chain uses TRBV25-1 with TRBJ2-5, with 11 bases aligning to TRBD2. The CDR3 is made up of 12 amino acids. Germline CDR1 is MGHDK and CDR2 is SYGVNS. J gave up 9 bases and V 6 bases, and 3 bases lay outside the gene matches. The CDR3 bases are TGTGCCAGCAGGGGACTAGCGGCCGCCCAGTACTTC. As protein: CASRGLAAAQYF.

The table lists this clone with a count of one. CDR3 nucleotide sequence: TGTGCCAGCAGTCCCTTGGCAGGGGGCACTGAAGCTTTCTTT. Translating gives CASSPLAGGTEAFF. The chain links TRBV28 to TRBJ1-1; 7 bases match TRBD1. This CDR3 region has 14 residues. Germline V gene data show CDR1 as MDHEN and CDR2 as SYDVKM. V dropped 5 bases and J dropped 4; count of bases not matched to a gene: 7. The full variable domain, its missing parts supplied by reference TRBV28 and TRBJ1-1, is DVKVTQSSRYLVKRTGEKVFLECVQDMDHENMFWYRQDPGLGLRLIYFSYDVKMKEKGDIPEGYSVSREKKERFSLILESASTNQTSMYLCASSPLAGGTEAFFGQGTRLTVV.

The chain has TRBV29-1 and TRBJ2-5; 7 bases map to TRBD1. J was trimmed by 0 bases and V by 5 bases; bases with no gene match: 12. This CDR3 spans 16 amino acids. Germline CDR1 SQVTM, CDR2 ANQGSEA. The CDR3 protein is CSVCLPPGQNQETQYF. In nucleotides, the CDR3 is TGCAGCGTTTGTCTACCGCCGGGACAGAACCAAGAGACCCAGTACTTC.

This sequence joins TRBV4-3 and TRBJ1-4; D is ambiguous. Trimming cost V 0 bases and J 8 bases, with 16 bases left between them. CDR1 and CDR2 (germline): LGHNA, YSLEER. This CDR3 spans 16 amino acids. The CDR3 nucleotides read TGCGCCAGCAGCCAAGAAGTGGCGGGGATTGAGGAAAAACTGTTTTTT. The encoded protein is CASSQEVAGIEEKLFF.

The genes are TRBV27 and TRBJ1-1, with no clear D. Trimming shortened V by 8 bases and J by 7 bases, and 20 bases separated the two germline ends. From germline, CDR1 is MNHEY and CDR2 SMNVEV (reference sequence). The CDR3 covers 14 residues. The CDR3 protein is CASASMRTRHEAFF. The CDR3 DNA is TGTGCCAGCGCCTCAATGAGGACGCGACATGAAGCTTTCTTT.

The CDR3 loop reads CASSEPGTAIHQPQHF. In nucleotides, the CDR3 is TGCGCCAGCAGCGAACCCGGGACAGCAATCCATCAGCCCCAGCATTTT. The chain carries TRBV4-1 and TRBJ1-5; TRBD1 aligns across 7 bases. Losses at the gene ends were 5 bases for V and 5 bases for J; bases not matched to a gene: 12. CDR3 length: 16 residues. Per germline, CDR1 MGHRA and CDR2 YSYEKL.

This clone was seen only once. The rearrangement uses TRBV9 and TRBJ1-2, with D uncertain. In germline, CDR1 is SGDLS, CDR2 YYNGEE. The CDR3 consists of 15 residues. V lost 3 bases to trimming and J lost 1 base, with 13 bases between them. The CDR3 loop is CASSALHANNYGYTF. The CDR3 DNA follows: TGTGCCAGCAGCGCCCTCCACGCGAATAACTATGGCTACACCTTC.

The J gene is TRBJ1-1, the V gene TRBV9; tentative D call: TRBD1 (5 bases). Germline V gene data show CDR1 as SGDLS and CDR2 as YYNGEE. V was shortened by 0 bases and J by 4 bases, with 13 bases between the two germline ends. The CDR3 totals 15 residues. The CDR3 is CASSVVEGWGTEAFF. For the CDR3, the DNA is TGTGCCAGCAGCGTAGTGGAGGGGTGGGGCACTGAAGCTTTCTTT.

The rearrangement joins TRBV15 to TRBJ1-2; unclear D gene. Between the trimmed V and J ends, which lost 4 bases and 2 bases, there was a span of 8 bases. CDR1 LNHNV and CDR2 YYDKDF come from the germline V gene (reference sequence). This CDR3 is built from 13 residues. CDR3 residues: CATSIDGNYGYTF. CDR3 nucleotide sequence: TGTGCCACCAGCATTGACGGAAACTATGGCTACACCTTC. Together with reference TRBV15 and TRBJ1-2, the CDR3 gives the full variable domain: DAMVIQNPRYQVTQFGKPVTLSCSQTLNHNVMYWYQQKSSQAPKLLFHYYDKDFNNEADTPDNFQSRRPNTSFCFLDIRSPGLGDTAMYLCATSIDGNYGYTFGSGTRLTVV.

The gene calls are TRBV6-6 and TRBJ2-2; 8 bases are shared with TRBD2. The V and J ends lost 2 bases and 8 bases, in that order; junction bases with no gene match: 7. CDR1 and CDR2 from the germline V gene are MNHNY and SVGAGI (reference sequence). The CDR3 loop spans 15 amino acids. CDR3 residues: CASSYDGSSGGELFF. CDR3 in DNA: TGTGCCAGCAGTTACGATGGATCTAGCGGGGGGGAGCTGTTTTTT.

This clone was recorded once. V and J are TRBV9 and TRBJ2-5, with D tentatively TRBD1 or TRBD2 (5 bases each). CDR3 length: 14 amino acids. From germline, CDR1 is SGDLS and CDR2 YYNGEE. V lost 2 bases, J lost 5 bases, and 13 bases lay in between. The CDR3 DNA reads as TGTGCCAGCAGCGTGACCAGGGACGGCGAGACCCAGTACTTC. This translates into CASSVTRDGETQYF.

This clone was seen just once. This chain joins TRBV7-9 and TRBJ2-1; 9 bases are shared with TRBD2. Germline CDR1 reads SEHNR; CDR2 reads FQNEAQ (reference sequence). V gave up 2 bases and J gave up 4 bases; unmatched junction bases: 6. The CDR3 contains 16 residues. This CDR3 is CASSLSLAGSYNEQFF. The CDR3 DNA reads as TGTGCCAGCAGCTTAAGCCTAGCGGGGAGTTACAATGAGCAGTTCTTC.

For the CDR3, the DNA is TGTGCCAGCAGCGCGGGGACAGGGGGCGTCTATGGCTACACCTTC. Its protein product is CASSAGTGGVYGYTF. The rearrangement uses TRBV9 and TRBJ1-2; 12 nucleotides match TRBD1. Germline loops: CDR1 SGDLS, CDR2 YYNGEE. The length of the CDR3 is 15 residues. V lost 3 bases to trimming and J lost 4 bases; unmatched junction nucleotides: 4.

This sequence joins TRBV11-2 and TRBJ1-1, with D hard to call. The CDR3 has 14 residues. Germline values: CDR1 SGHAT, CDR2 FQNNGV. Trimming removed 2 bases from V and 7 bases from J, with 14 bases in between. CDR3 amino acids: CASSLILRIGEAFF. CDR3 DNA sequence: TGTGCCAGCAGCTTAATTCTCAGGATTGGTGAAGCTTTCTTT.

This chain links TRBV30 with TRBJ1-3; D unresolved. The CDR3 covers 15 residues. Trimming stripped 0 bases from V and 0 bases from J, with 9 bases between. Germline V CDR1 and CDR2: GTSNPN, SVGIG (reference sequence). CDR3 sequence: CAWSVDFNSGNTIYF. As DNA, the CDR3 is TGTGCCTGGAGTGTAGACTTTAACTCTGGAAACACCATATATTTT.

The chain employs TRBV30 and TRBJ1-1; 9 nucleotides align to TRBD1. The V and J ends lost 5 bases and 9 bases, in that order; junction bases with no gene match: 7. Germline lookup yields CDR1 GTSNPN and CDR2 SVGIG (reference sequence). This CDR3 region has 12 residues. The CDR3 bases are TGTGCCTGGGGACAGGGGCGGACGAAAGCTTTCTTT. Amino acid sequence: CAWGQGRTKAFF.

This clone was observed once. The DNA for the CDR3 is TGTGCCAGCAGCTTTCAGCGGCTACTCAATGAGCAGTTCTTC. As protein: CASSFQRLLNEQFF. The V and J genes are TRBV7-2 and TRBJ2-1; tentative D call: TRBD2 (5 bases). Trimming took 3 bases from V and 6 from J, leaving 12 bases between them. Germline CDR1 is SGHTA and CDR2 is FQGNSA. CDR3 length: 14 residues.

The V call is TRBV10-1, the J call TRBJ2-2; 7 bases align to TRBD1. In germline, CDR1 is WNHNN, CDR2 SYGVQD (reference sequence). This CDR3 comprises 16 residues. J lost 1 base, V lost 2 bases, and 4 bases had no gene match. CDR3 sequence reads: CASSEGQARNTGELFF. The CDR3 nucleotides read TGCGCCAGCAGTGAGGGACAGGCGAGGAACACCGGGGAGCTGTTTTTT.